One sample yielded the 8 T cell receptor beta chains listed below, sequenced in a study of blood T cell repertoires in COVID-19. The assay was immunoSEQ multiplex PCR, and TCRdb's table has in-frame clones only and misses some. Counted here are fewer than 300,000 clones, 90% occurring once; the ten biggest clones make up around 1.1%. Sample: PBMCs or T cells enriched from blood (not recorded which). The receptors were gathered from a woman aged 25 to 39 who had recovered from COVID-19.

J is TRBJ2-1 and V is TRBV7-2; TRBD2 aligns across 8 bases. Germline V gene sequence: CDR1 SGHTA, CDR2 FQGNSA. V shed 1 base and J 6 bases; nucleotides not matched to a gene: 8. This CDR3 is built from 16 residues. CDR3 region: CASSLVPGRARNEQFF. The CDR3 region has the DNA TGTGCCAGCAGCTTAGTCCCCGGGAGGGCCCGCAATGAGCAGTTCTTC.

The chain recombines TRBV5-4 with TRBJ2-1; possibly TRBD2 for D (7 bases). Looked up from germline, CDR1 is SGHNT and CDR2 is YYREEE (reference sequence). This CDR3 spans 16 amino acids. V was cut by 0 bases and J by 13 bases, with 23 bases left in between. CDR3 DNA: TGTGCCAGCAGCTTGGAAAGGGAGAGGGGGGGAGGGCCACAGTTCTTC. This encodes CASSLERERGGGPQFF.

This clone was picked up one time. V is TRBV5-5 and J is TRBJ1-4; D is undetermined. Germline loops: CDR1 SGHKS, CDR2 YYEKEE (reference sequence). CDR3 length equals 16 residues. V lost 2 bases, J lost 0 bases, and 11 bases lay in between. The CDR3: CASSFQFPATNEKLFF. The CDR3 nucleotides read TGTGCCAGCAGCTTCCAGTTTCCTGCAACTAATGAAAAACTGTTTTTT.

The rearrangement links TRBV11-2 to TRBJ2-1; TRBD2 is a possible D gene (5 bases). V was pared by 5 bases and J by 9 bases, with 17 bases between. Germline V gene lookup returns CDR1 SGHAT and CDR2 FQNNGV. The CDR3 length is 14 residues. The CDR3 DNA reads as TGTGCCAGCAGCCCCCACCCGGTAGCGCTTGAGCAGTTCTTC. Protein sequence: CASSPHPVALEQFF.

The gene calls are TRBV11-2 and TRBJ1-6; D call uncertain. The CDR3 length is 18 residues. From germline, CDR1 is SGHAT and CDR2 FQNNGV. V lost 1 base to trimming and J lost 0 bases, with 13 bases between them. CDR3 residues: CASSLARVGSSYNSPLHF. The CDR3 nucleotides are TGTGCCAGCAGCTTAGCACGGGTCGGCAGCTCCTATAATTCACCCCTCCACTTT.

The genes are TRBV7-9 and TRBJ1-5; 10 nucleotides align to TRBD1. From germline, CDR1 is SEHNR and CDR2 FQNEAQ (reference sequence). CDR3 length equals 16 residues. V was pared by 5 bases and J by 6 bases, with 10 bases of the junction left unmatched. The CDR3 DNA reads TGTGCCAGCAGCCCGGGACAGGGGCCTTTCAGTCAGCCCCAGCATTTT. Protein product: CASSPGQGPFSQPQHF.

The chain employs TRBV6-5 and TRBJ2-5, with 10 bases aligning to TRBD2. The CDR3 has 13 residues. From germline, CDR1 is MNHEY and CDR2 SVGAGI. With 6 bases clipped from V and 3 bases from J, the junction kept 1 base outside the gene matches. CDR3 protein: CASRGLAKETQYF. CDR3 nucleotides: TGTGCCAGCAGGGGACTAGCGAAAGAGACCCAGTACTTC.

The chain carries TRBV19 and TRBJ2-7, with 12 bases aligning to TRBD2. The germline V gene has CDR1 LNHDA and CDR2 SQIVND (reference sequence). This CDR3 contains 15 residues. Unmatched junction bases numbered 4, after V lost 4 bases and J lost 3 bases. CDR3 coding DNA: TGTGCCAGTAGTAGAGCTAGCGGGAGGGACTACGAGCAGTACTTC. Translation: CASSRASGRDYEQYF.